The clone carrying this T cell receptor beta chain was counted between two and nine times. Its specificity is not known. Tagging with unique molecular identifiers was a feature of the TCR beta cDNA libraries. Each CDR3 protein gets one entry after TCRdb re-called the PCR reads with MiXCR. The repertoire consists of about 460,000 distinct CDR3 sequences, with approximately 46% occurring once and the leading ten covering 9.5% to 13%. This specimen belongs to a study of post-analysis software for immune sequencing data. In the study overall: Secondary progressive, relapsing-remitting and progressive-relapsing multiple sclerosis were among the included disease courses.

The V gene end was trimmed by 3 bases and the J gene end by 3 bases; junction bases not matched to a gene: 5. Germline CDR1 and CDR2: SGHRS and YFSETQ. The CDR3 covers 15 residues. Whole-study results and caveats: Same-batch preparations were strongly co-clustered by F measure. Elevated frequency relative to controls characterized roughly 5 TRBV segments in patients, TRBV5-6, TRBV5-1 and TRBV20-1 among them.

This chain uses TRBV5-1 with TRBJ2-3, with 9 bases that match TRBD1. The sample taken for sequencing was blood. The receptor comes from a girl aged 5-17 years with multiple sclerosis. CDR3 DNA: TGCGCCAGCAGCTCGACGACAGGGGGGACAGATACGCAGTATTTT. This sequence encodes CASSSTTGGTDTQYF.